This passage covers 14 T cell receptor beta chains from one sample sequenced in a study of T cell repertoires in cytomegalovirus infection. TCRdb ran MiXCR on the reads and lists one entry per CDR3 protein. Here the sample spans roughly 320,000 distinct CDR3 sequences, 8% to 10% being singletons. Sequences were obtained from PBMCs. These receptor sequences come from a human donor in good health (CMV status not recorded). Some clones in this sample may be carry-over from other donors' samples.

This clonotype was detected a few times. The rearrangement uses TRBV5-6 and TRBJ2-1, with 7 bases fitting TRBD2. Germline V lookup: CDR1 SGHDT, CDR2 YYEEEE. The CDR3 covers 15 residues. Unmatched junction bases numbered 6, after V lost 3 bases and J lost 3 bases. CDR3 nucleotide sequence: TGTGCCAGCAGCTCGGGGGGTGGAGGCTACAATGAGCAGTTCTTC. It yields the protein CASSSGGGGYNEQFF.

This clonotype was detected only a few times. This chain links TRBV4-3 with TRBJ2-7; possible D gene TRBD1, 5 bases. This CDR3 has 13 residues. Germline V gene data show CDR1 as LGHNA and CDR2 as YSLEER. V lost 4 bases, J lost 10 bases, and 17 bases lay in between. The DNA of the CDR3 is TGCGCCAGCAGCCCAAGAGTTGGTCAGGGACAGTACTTC. It codes for CASSPRVGQGQYF.

This clonotype has ten or more counts. The rearrangement uses TRBV25-1 and TRBJ1-4, with D uncertain. Germline V CDR1 and CDR2: MGHDK, SYGVNS. CDR3 size: 14 residues. V shed 6 bases and J shed 8 bases, with 16 bases lying between them. CDR3: CASSPPQRVEKLFF. CDR3 in DNA: TGTGCCAGCAGCCCCCCCCAGAGGGTCGAAAAACTGTTTTTT.

This clonotype was picked up many times. The chain links TRBV19 to TRBJ2-1; either TRBD1 or TRBD2 may supply D (6 bases each). CDR1 and CDR2 (germline): LNHDA, SQIVND (reference sequence). This CDR3 is built from 16 residues. V was shortened by 0 bases and J by 8 bases, with 17 bases between the two germline ends. The CDR3 protein is CASSIEWGARGDEQFF. The CDR3 nucleotides are TGTGCCAGTAGTATAGAGTGGGGGGCGAGGGGCGATGAGCAGTTCTTC.

This clonotype was detected a few times. In DNA, the CDR3 is TGTGCCAGCAGTAGGGACTTCGGAACATTGAACACTGAAGCTTTCTTT. This sequence encodes CASSRDFGTLNTEAFF. This chain uses TRBV11-2 with TRBJ1-1; D is possibly TRBD1 (5 bases). The V end lost 6 bases, the J end lost 0 bases, and 17 bases lay between the germline ends. The CDR3 extends over 16 amino acids. Germline CDR1 and CDR2: SGHAT and FQNNGV. Complete variable domain (other parts from reference TRBV11-2 and TRBJ1-1): EAGVAQSPRYKIIEKRQSVAFWCNPISGHATLYWYQQILGQGPKLLIQFQNNGVVDDSQLPKDRFSAERLKGVDSTLKIQPAKLEDSAVYLCASSRDFGTLNTEAFFGQGTRLTVV.

The CDR3 region has the DNA TGTGCCAGCAGCTTAGCGACTTATGAAGCTTTCTTT. Translated, it gives CASSLATYEAFF. V usage is TRBV7-9 and J usage is TRBJ1-1; unclear D gene. V lost 0 bases to trimming and J lost 7 bases, with 6 bases between them. CDR3 length equals 12 residues. Germline V lookup: CDR1 SEHNR, CDR2 FQNEAQ (reference sequence).

In this sample, this clonotype turned up a few times. This rearrangement joins TRBV28 to TRBJ1-1; no firm D call. The CDR3 is 16 residues long. Germline V gene data show CDR1 as MDHEN and CDR2 as SYDVKM. The ends were cut back, 3 bases at V and 4 bases at J, with 18 bases in the middle. The CDR3 spells CASSFYSVGKTTEAFF. The CDR3 DNA is TGTGCCAGCAGTTTTTACAGCGTCGGGAAAACCACTGAAGCTTTCTTT. Full variable domain (missing parts from reference TRBV28 and TRBJ1-1): DVKVTQSSRYLVKRTGEKVFLECVQDMDHENMFWYRQDPGLGLRLIYFSYDVKMKEKGDIPEGYSVSREKKERFSLILESASTNQTSMYLCASSFYSVGKTTEAFFGQGTRLTVV.

This clonotype was detected ten times or more. The rearrangement joins TRBV7-2 to TRBJ1-2; 7 bases match TRBD1. Germline CDR1 and CDR2: SGHTA and FQGNSA. J gave up 10 bases and V 6 bases, and 8 bases lay outside the gene matches. The CDR3 has 12 amino acids. The CDR3 region is CASSSGGQIYTF. CDR3 nucleotide sequence: TGTGCCAGCAGTTCAGGGGGACAGATCTACACCTTC.

This clonotype was seen many times. The rearrangement links TRBV7-2 to TRBJ2-1; perhaps TRBD1 as D (6 bases). Germline V gives CDR1 SGHTA, CDR2 FQGNSA. Trimming cost V 1 base and J 8 bases, with 15 bases left between them. The length of the CDR3 is 15 residues. The CDR3 here is CASSLVIQQGHEQFF. DNA of the CDR3: TGTGCCAGCAGCTTAGTGATCCAACAGGGCCATGAGCAGTTCTTC.

This clonotype was detected only a few times. This sequence joins TRBV6-2 or TRBV6-3 and TRBJ2-3; TRBD2 agrees at 11 bases. Germline V gene lookup returns CDR1 MNHEY and CDR2 SVGEGT. The CDR3 extends over 17 amino acids. Unmatched junction bases numbered 5, after V lost 0 bases and J lost 3 bases. CDR3 loop: CASSYSMTSGATDTQYF. The DNA of the CDR3 is TGTGCCAGCAGTTACTCGATGACTAGCGGGGCTACAGATACGCAGTATTTT.

A note on this clonotype: A much larger clone lies one base from this, so it may be a read error. This CDR3 fails to terminate in the conserved phenylalanine or tryptophan, so it likely reflects a read error. The chain carries TRBV5-6 and TRBJ1-2, with a possible D match to TRBD1 (6 bases). CDR1 and CDR2 from the germline V gene are SGHDT and YYEEEE. CDR3 length: 16 residues. The ends were cut back, 0 bases at V and 3 bases at J, with 15 bases in the middle. In DNA form, the CDR3 reads TGTGCCAGCAGCTTGGGACAGGCGAGTGACTACTATGGCTACACCTTA. This sequence encodes CASSLGQASDYYGYTL.

This clonotype occurred a few times. This chain links TRBV12-3 or TRBV12-4 with TRBJ1-5, with D unresolved. CDR3 size: 13 residues. Trimming removed 5 bases from V and 3 bases from J, with 8 bases in between. The DNA of the CDR3 is TGTGCCAGCAGTCCATGGATCAATCAGCCCCAGCATTTT. Residues: CASSPWINQPQHF.

Note on this clonotype: The CDR3 carries no conserved terminal phenylalanine or tryptophan, so it likely arises from a read error. The rearrangement links TRBV6-2 or TRBV6-3 to TRBJ2-7; D remains ambiguous. This CDR3 has 14 amino acids. With 0 bases removed from V and 5 bases from J, the gap between germline ends came to 11 bases. The germline V gene encodes CDR1 MNHEY and CDR2 SVGEGT. The CDR3 sequence: CASSYSQLGNEQYC. The DNA for the CDR3 is TGTGCCAGCAGTTACTCCCAGCTGGGCAACGAGCAGTACTGC.

This clonotype was recorded at least ten times. The gene calls are TRBV6-1 and TRBJ2-1, with 15 positions matching TRBD2. Trimming cost V 5 bases and J 5 bases; bases outside gene matches: 4. There are 16 residues in the CDR3. The V gene's germline CDR1 is MNHNS and CDR2 SASEGT. The CDR3 sequence is CASSRGLAGGDNEQFF. The CDR3 nucleotides read TGTGCCAGCAGTCGTGGACTAGCGGGGGGGGACAATGAGCAGTTCTTC.